This TCR beta chain stems from a study of response to subunit inactivated influenza vaccine. Concerning this clonotype itself: Its antigen is as yet unknown.

The CDR3 extends over 14 amino acids. Germline V lookup: CDR1 SEHNR, CDR2 FQNEAQ (reference sequence). The V and J ends lost 10 bases and 0 bases respectively, with 14 bases between them. TCRdb reprocessed the RT-PCR reads via MiXCR and lists one record per CDR3 protein. This repertoire shows approximately 290,000 distinct CDR3 sequences, approximately 23% found once; its top ten account for under 13%. Study findings and constraints: Authors suggested that a seasonal influenza vaccination recruits few new T cells each time.

The chain joins TRBV7-9 to TRBJ2-3, with D possibly TRBD2 on 5 matching bases. The material sequenced was PBMCs from blood, taken less than 22 months after vaccination. The clonotype was recovered from a man between 50 and 70 years old who received an inactivated influenza vaccine. CDR3 loop: CAIPTGISTDTQYF. CDR3 in DNA: TGTGCCATACCGACGGGGATAAGCACAGATACGCAGTATTTT. The complete variable domain, with remaining parts taken from reference TRBV7-9 and TRBJ2-3, reads DTGVSQNPRHKITKRGQNVTFRCDPISEHNRLYWYRQTLGQGPEFLTYFQNEAQLEKSRLLSDRFSAERPKGSFSTLEIQRTEQGDSAMYLCAIPTGISTDTQYFGPGTRLTVL.